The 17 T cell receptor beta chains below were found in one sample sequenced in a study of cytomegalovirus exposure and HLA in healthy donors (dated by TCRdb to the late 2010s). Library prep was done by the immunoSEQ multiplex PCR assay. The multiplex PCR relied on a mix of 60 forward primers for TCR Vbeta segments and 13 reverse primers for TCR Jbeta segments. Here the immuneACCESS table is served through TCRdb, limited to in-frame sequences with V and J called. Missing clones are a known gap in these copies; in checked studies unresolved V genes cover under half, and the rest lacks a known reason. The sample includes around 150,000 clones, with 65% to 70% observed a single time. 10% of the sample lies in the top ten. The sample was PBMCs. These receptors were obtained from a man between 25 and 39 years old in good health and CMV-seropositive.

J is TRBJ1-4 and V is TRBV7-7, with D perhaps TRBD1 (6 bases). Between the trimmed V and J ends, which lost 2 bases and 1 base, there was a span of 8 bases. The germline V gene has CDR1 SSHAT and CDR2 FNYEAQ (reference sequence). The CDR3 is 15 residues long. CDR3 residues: CASSLTGLTNEKLFF. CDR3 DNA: TGTGCCAGCAGCTTAACAGGGCTAACTAATGAAAAACTGTTTTTT.

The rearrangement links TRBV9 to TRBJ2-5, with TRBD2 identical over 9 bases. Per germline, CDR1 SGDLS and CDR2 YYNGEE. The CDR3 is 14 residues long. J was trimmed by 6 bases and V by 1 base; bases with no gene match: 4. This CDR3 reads CASSVHGTSQTQYF. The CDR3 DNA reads TGTGCCAGCAGCGTACACGGGACTAGCCAGACCCAGTACTTC.

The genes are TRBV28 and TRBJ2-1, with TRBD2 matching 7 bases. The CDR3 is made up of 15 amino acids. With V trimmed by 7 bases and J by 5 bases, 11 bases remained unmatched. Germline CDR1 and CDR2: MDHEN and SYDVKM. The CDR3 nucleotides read TGTGCCAGCACGCCCCCGGGACTAATAGACAATGAGCAGTTCTTC. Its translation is CASTPPGLIDNEQFF.

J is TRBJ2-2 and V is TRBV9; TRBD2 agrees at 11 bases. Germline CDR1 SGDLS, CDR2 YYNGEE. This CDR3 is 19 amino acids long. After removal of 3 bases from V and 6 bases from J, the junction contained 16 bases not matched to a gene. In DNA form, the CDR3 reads TGTGCCAGCAGCGAACGGGGACAGGCGACTAGCGGGATCTCCGGGGAGCTGTTTTTT. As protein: CASSERGQATSGISGELFF.

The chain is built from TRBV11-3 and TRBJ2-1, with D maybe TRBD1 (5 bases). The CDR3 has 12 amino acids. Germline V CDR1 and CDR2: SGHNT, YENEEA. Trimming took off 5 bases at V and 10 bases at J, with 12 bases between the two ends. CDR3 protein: CASSPREGEQFF. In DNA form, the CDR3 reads TGTGCCAGCAGCCCCAGGGAAGGCGAGCAGTTCTTC.

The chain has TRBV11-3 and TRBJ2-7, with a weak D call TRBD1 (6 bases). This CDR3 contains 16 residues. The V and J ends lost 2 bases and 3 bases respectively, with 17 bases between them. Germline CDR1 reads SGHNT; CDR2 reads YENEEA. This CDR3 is CASSLRSWDTDYEQYF. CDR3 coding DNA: TGTGCCAGCAGCTTAAGGAGTTGGGACACGGACTACGAGCAGTACTTC.

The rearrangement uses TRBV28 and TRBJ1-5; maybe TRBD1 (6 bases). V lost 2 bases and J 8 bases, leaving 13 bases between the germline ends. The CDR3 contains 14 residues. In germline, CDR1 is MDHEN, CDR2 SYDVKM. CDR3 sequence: CASSLGGSREPQHF. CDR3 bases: TGTGCCAGCAGTTTAGGGGGCAGCCGGGAGCCCCAGCATTTT.

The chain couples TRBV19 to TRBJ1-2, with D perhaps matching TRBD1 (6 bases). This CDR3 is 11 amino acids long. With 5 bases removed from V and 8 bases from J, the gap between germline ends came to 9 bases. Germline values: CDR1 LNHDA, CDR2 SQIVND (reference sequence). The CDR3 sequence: CASSVQGGYTF. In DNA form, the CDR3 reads TGTGCCAGTAGTGTACAGGGAGGCTACACCTTC.

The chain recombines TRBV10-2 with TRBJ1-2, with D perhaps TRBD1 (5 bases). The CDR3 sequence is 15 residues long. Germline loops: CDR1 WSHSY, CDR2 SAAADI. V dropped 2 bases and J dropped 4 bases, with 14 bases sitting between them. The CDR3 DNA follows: TGCGCCAGCAGTGAGGGCCCAGGGAGGGGCTATGGCTACACCTTC. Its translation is CASSEGPGRGYGYTF.

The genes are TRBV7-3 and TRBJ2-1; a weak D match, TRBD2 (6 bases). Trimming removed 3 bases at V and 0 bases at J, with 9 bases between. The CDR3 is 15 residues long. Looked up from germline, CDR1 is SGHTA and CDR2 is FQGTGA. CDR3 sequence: CASSLGGDSYNEQFF. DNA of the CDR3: TGTGCCAGCAGCTTGGGGGGTGACTCCTACAATGAGCAGTTCTTC.

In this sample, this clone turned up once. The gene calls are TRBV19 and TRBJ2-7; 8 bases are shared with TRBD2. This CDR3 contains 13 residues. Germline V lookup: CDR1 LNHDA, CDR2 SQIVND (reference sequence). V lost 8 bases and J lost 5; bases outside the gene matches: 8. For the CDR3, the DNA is TGTGCCAGTTCGCAGACTAGCGCCAACGAGCAGTACTTC. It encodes CASSQTSANEQYF.

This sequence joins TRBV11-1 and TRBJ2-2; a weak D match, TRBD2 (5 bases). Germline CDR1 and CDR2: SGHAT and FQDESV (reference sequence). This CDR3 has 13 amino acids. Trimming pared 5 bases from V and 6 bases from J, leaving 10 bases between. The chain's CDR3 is CASSILESGELFF. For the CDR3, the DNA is TGTGCCAGCAGCATACTAGAGTCCGGGGAGCTGTTTTTT.

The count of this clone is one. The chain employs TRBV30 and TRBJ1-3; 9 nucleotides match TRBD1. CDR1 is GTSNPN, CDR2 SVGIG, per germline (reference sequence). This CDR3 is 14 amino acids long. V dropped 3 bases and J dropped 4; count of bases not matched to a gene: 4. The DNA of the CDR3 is TGTGCCTGGAGAACAGGGGGCGAAGGAAACACCATATATTTT. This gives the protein CAWRTGGEGNTIYF.

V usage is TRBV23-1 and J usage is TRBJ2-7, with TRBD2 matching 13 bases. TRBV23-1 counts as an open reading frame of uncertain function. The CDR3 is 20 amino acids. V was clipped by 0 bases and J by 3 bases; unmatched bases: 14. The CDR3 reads CASSQSSGLAGYRSLYEQYF. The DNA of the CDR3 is TGCGCCAGCAGTCAATCCTCGGGACTAGCGGGATACAGGTCCCTCTACGAGCAGTACTTC.

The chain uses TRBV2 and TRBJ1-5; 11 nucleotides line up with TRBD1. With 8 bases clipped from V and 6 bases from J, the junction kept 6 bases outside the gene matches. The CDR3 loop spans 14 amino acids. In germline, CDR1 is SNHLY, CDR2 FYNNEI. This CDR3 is CASVGTGGIQPQHF. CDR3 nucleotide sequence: TGTGCCAGCGTCGGGACAGGGGGGATTCAGCCCCAGCATTTT.

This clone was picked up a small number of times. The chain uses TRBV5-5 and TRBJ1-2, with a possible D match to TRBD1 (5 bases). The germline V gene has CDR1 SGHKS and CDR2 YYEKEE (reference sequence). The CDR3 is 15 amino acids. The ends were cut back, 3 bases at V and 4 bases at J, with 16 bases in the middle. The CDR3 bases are TGTGCCAGCAGCTCAACTCAGGGTTTCGGCTATGGCTACACCTTC. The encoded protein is CASSSTQGFGYGYTF.

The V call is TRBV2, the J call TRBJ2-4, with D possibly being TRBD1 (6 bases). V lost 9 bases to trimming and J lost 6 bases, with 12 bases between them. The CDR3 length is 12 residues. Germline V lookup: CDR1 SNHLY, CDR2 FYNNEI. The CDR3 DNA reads TGTGCCAGTCGACAGGTACCAAACATTCAGTACTTC. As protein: CASRQVPNIQYF.